Shown below are 8 T cell receptor beta chains from a single sample sequenced in a study of vaccination effects on CD4 cells after COVID-19. These receptors have no identified antigens. The protocol was immunoSEQ multiplex PCR, while the TCRdb copy is restricted to in-frame clones and leaves out a portion. Of approximately 16,000 clones in the sample, about 77% are singletons; the top ten hold 20% to 25%. Viral peptide pool expansion of antigen-specific CD4+ T cells preceded sequencing in the ViraFEST assay. The culture ran for 10 days before CD4+ T cells were isolated. Participants each got two BNT162b2 or mRNA-1273 vaccine doses. Sequenced here: CD4+ T cells from PBMCs cultured with HCoV-NL63 spike peptides, sampled after COVID-19 vaccination. All receptors come from a human donor who received a COVID-19 vaccine.

The chain recombines TRBV5-1 with TRBJ1-5; possibly TRBD1 for D (5 bases). Trimming removed 4 bases at V and 7 bases at J, with 18 bases between. This CDR3 contains 15 residues. CDR1 is SGHRS and CDR2 is YFSETQ in the germline V gene. CDR3 amino acids: CASSPDPGGEQPQHF. The CDR3 nucleotides are TGCGCCAGCAGCCCTGACCCTGGGGGGGAACAGCCCCAGCATTTT.

Only a few counts were recorded for this clone. The chain combines TRBV6-4 with TRBJ2-2; D is ambiguous. This CDR3 has 14 residues. CDR1 MRHNA and CDR2 SNTAGT come from the germline V gene. V gave up 2 bases and J gave up 6 bases, with 10 bases separating them. DNA for the CDR3: TGTGCCAGCAGTGACGGGATTGAGTCCGGGGAGCTGTTTTTT. Protein sequence: CASSDGIESGELFF.

The chain recombines TRBV7-2 with TRBJ2-6; no clear D. In germline, CDR1 is SGHTA, CDR2 FQGNSA. The CDR3 runs to 12 residues. V was shortened by 1 base and J by 6 bases, with 1 base between the two germline ends. The CDR3 protein is CASSLEANVLTF. The CDR3 DNA reads as TGTGCCAGCAGCTTAGAGGCCAACGTCCTGACTTTC.

This chain's CDR3 is CASSFPASNEKLFF. DNA of the CDR3: TGTGCCAGCAGTTTCCCAGCTAGTAATGAAAAACTGTTTTTT. This chain connects TRBV28 to TRBJ1-4, with no clear D. This CDR3 comprises 14 residues. Germline-derived CDR1 and CDR2 are MDHEN and SYDVKM. Trimming cost V 3 bases and J 4 bases, with 9 bases left between them.

In its sample, this clone was seen a few times. V gene TRBV6-5 combines with J gene TRBJ1-1, with 11 positions matching TRBD1. CDR1 MNHEY and CDR2 SVGAGI come from the germline V gene. Trimming at V came to 7 bases and at J to 11 bases, leaving 9 bases not matched to a gene. The CDR3 is 13 residues long. CDR3 DNA: TGTGCCAGCACCCGGGACAGGGGGGATTGGGCTTTCTTT. As protein: CASTRDRGDWAFF.

This clone appeared a few times. V usage is TRBV7-9 and J usage is TRBJ2-3; 11 nucleotides agree with TRBD2. From germline, CDR1 is SEHNR and CDR2 FQNEAQ (reference sequence). The CDR3 sequence is 15 residues long. V dropped 3 bases and J dropped 3; count of bases not matched to a gene: 2. CDR3 sequence (DNA): TGTGCCAGCAGCTTTAGCGGGGGGGCGACAGATACGCAGTATTTT. It is translated as CASSFSGGATDTQYF.

This clone was observed a handful of times. The chain couples TRBV9 to TRBJ1-6; 9 nucleotides match TRBD1. This CDR3 spans 17 amino acids. Germline CDR1 and CDR2: SGDLS and YYNGEE. The junction had 12 bases not matched to a gene; V was cut back by 4 bases and J by 7 bases. CDR3 bases: TGTGCCAGCAGCACCGCACCGGGACAGGGTTCGAATTCACCCCTCCACTTT. Its translation: CASSTAPGQGSNSPLHF.

This sequence joins TRBV25-1 and TRBJ1-1; TRBD1 might be the D (5 bases). V lost 4 bases, J lost 1 base, and 7 bases lay in between. Germline-derived CDR1 and CDR2 are MGHDK and SYGVNS. The length of the CDR3 is 13 residues. The CDR3 loop is CASSGGANTEAFF. The CDR3 DNA sequence: TGTGCCAGCAGTGGGGGCGCGAACACTGAAGCTTTCTTT.